The 3 T cell receptor beta chains below were found in one sample sequenced in a study of response to subunit inactivated influenza vaccine. TCRdb recomputed calls from the RT-PCR reads with MiXCR, one row per CDR3 protein. The sample lists 540,000 or so distinct CDR3 sequences; 10% to 15% were seen once. The material was PBMCs from blood, obtained 45 days after vaccination. Receptor source: a man over 45 who received an inactivated influenza vaccine.

This clonotype was recorded a few times. The rearrangement links TRBV29-1 to TRBJ1-2, with D perhaps TRBD1 (6 bases). V shed 6 bases and J shed 3 bases, with 14 bases lying between them. Germline V gives CDR1 SQVTM, CDR2 ANQGSEA. The CDR3 has 13 amino acids. CDR3 nucleotide sequence: TGCAGCGTCAACAAACAGGGAGACTATGGCTACACCTTC. Protein product: CSVNKQGDYGYTF.

The J gene is TRBJ1-1, the V gene TRBV7-6; no reliable D call. The CDR3 has 13 residues. The germline V gene encodes CDR1 SGHVS and CDR2 FNYEAQ. V lost 1 base and J lost 4, with 7 bases in between. CDR3: CASSLDIFTEAFF. Written as DNA, the CDR3 is TGTGCCAGCAGCTTAGATATCTTCACTGAAGCTTTCTTT.

In this sample, this clonotype turned up many times. V usage is TRBV10-3 and J usage is TRBJ2-7; 9 bases line up with TRBD2. The length of the CDR3 is 15 residues. The V gene's germline CDR1 is ENHRY and CDR2 SYGVKD. The V and J ends lost 0 bases and 6 bases, in that order; junction bases with no gene match: 6. CDR3 loop: CAISESPAGGGEQYF. CDR3 nucleotides: TGTGCCATCAGTGAGTCTCCAGCGGGAGGTGGCGAGCAGTACTTC.